The 26 T cell receptor beta chains given below trace back to one sample, sequenced in a study of T-cell reconstitution after alpha-beta-depleted transplantation in children. The TCRbeta library incorporated unique molecular identifiers. TCRdb reanalysed the PCR reads using MiXCR and keeps one entry per CDR3 protein. Of 600,000 to 700,000 distinct CDR3 sequences listed, over 15% are singletons. The sequencing here drew on PBMCs from the stem cell graft donor, taken from the stem cell graft. These receptors were taken from a human donor who donated a stem cell graft to a child with acute myeloid leukemia.

This rearrangement joins TRBV10-1 to TRBJ2-2; maybe TRBD2 (6 bases). Looked up from germline, CDR1 is WNHNN and CDR2 is SYGVQD (reference sequence). The CDR3 has 15 residues. Trimming took 0 bases from V and 6 from J, leaving 11 bases between them. In nucleotides, the CDR3 is TGCGCCAGCAGTGAGTCAGGTCGGAGGGCCGGGGAGCTGTTTTTT. Protein product: CASSESGRRAGELFF.

The rearrangement uses TRBV2 and TRBJ2-7; unclear D gene. CDR3 size: 10 residues. CDR1 is SNHLY, CDR2 FYNNEI, per germline. The V gene lost 3 bases and the J gene lost 7 bases, with 4 bases spanning the gap. CDR3 nucleotide sequence: TGTGCCAGCAGTGAGGGGGAGCAGTACTTC. It encodes CASSEGEQYF.

The V and J genes are TRBV6-2 or TRBV6-3 and TRBJ1-4; D unclear. V was pared by 0 bases and J by 7 bases, with 3 bases between. The CDR3 extends over 12 amino acids. Germline CDR1 is MNHEY and CDR2 is SVGEGT. CDR3 DNA sequence: TGTGCCAGCAGTTACTCTCCTGAAAAACTGTTTTTT. This translates into CASSYSPEKLFF.

This clonotype occurred many times. V gene TRBV11-1 combines with J gene TRBJ1-1, with D perhaps TRBD1 (6 bases). The ends were cut back, 2 bases at V and 0 bases at J, with 19 bases in the middle. The CDR3 is made up of 18 amino acids. Germline-derived CDR1 and CDR2 are SGHAT and FQDESV (reference sequence). The CDR3 spells CASSLFPLGDNLNTEAFF. In nucleotides, the CDR3 is TGTGCCAGCAGCTTATTTCCTTTAGGGGACAACTTGAACACTGAAGCTTTCTTT.

Comments on this clonotype: Just one base apart from a much larger clone, this may be a read error. The chain has TRBV4-3 and TRBJ1-1; TRBD1 is a possible D gene (5 bases). The ends were cut back, 1 base at V and 5 bases at J, with 14 bases in the middle. Germline CDR1 and CDR2: LGHNA and YSLEER. The CDR3 is 15 residues long. This CDR3 is CASSQGLAGRTEAFF. The DNA for the CDR3 is TGCGCCAGCAGCCAAGGGTTGGCGGGGCGTACTGAAGCTTTCTTT.

This clonotype was counted between two and nine times. This sequence joins TRBV28 and TRBJ2-5; TRBD1 matches at 11 bases. Germline V gene lookup returns CDR1 MDHEN and CDR2 SYDVKM. V gave up 5 bases and J gave up 5 bases; unmatched junction bases: 4. This CDR3 contains 14 residues. DNA for the CDR3: TGTGCCAGCAGTGGGACAGGGGGGTGGGAGACCCAGTACTTC. This gives the protein CASSGTGGWETQYF.

This chain links TRBV5-1 with TRBJ1-6; D remains unclear. V shed 3 bases and J shed 12 bases, with 13 bases lying between them. The CDR3 covers 13 residues. Germline CDR1 is SGHRS and CDR2 is YFSETQ. DNA of the CDR3: TGCGCCAGCAGCTGGCGAGATGGGCAACCCCTCCACTTT. Its protein product is CASSWRDGQPLHF.

This clonotype was counted at least ten times. The rearrangement uses TRBV20-1 and TRBJ2-7; D may be TRBD1 (5 bases). V was clipped by 1 base and J by 5 bases, with 15 bases between them. Germline CDR1 and CDR2: DFQATT and SNEGSKA (reference sequence). The CDR3 length is 14 residues. Here the CDR3 DNA reads TGCAGTGCTAGAGGGGTCAGGGAAGGCCACGAGCAGTACTTC. Its translation: CSARGVREGHEQYF.

The chain combines TRBV6-6 with TRBJ1-6; D remains ambiguous. The length of the CDR3 is 13 residues. The germline V gene encodes CDR1 MNHNY and CDR2 SVGAGI (reference sequence). V dropped 10 bases and J dropped 3 bases, with 10 bases sitting between them. CDR3 loop: CATARDYNSPLHF. The CDR3 nucleotides are TGTGCCACCGCGAGGGACTATAATTCACCCCTCCACTTT.

This clonotype was recorded a few times. The genes are TRBV5-1 and TRBJ2-1; 14 bases match TRBD2. V trimming: 4 bases; J trimming: 5 bases; junction bases outside the gene matches: 8. The CDR3 is made up of 17 amino acids. CDR1 and CDR2 (germline): SGHRS, YFSETQ. The CDR3 loop is CASSPRLAGGPHNEQFF. CDR3 bases: TGCGCCAGCAGCCCCCGACTAGCGGGGGGGCCGCACAATGAGCAGTTCTTC.

This clonotype was counted ten times or more. The rearrangement joins TRBV7-6 to TRBJ2-6; D gene uncertain. Germline V gene data show CDR1 as SGHVS and CDR2 as FNYEAQ. The V gene lost 3 bases and the J gene lost 3 bases, with 9 bases spanning the gap. The CDR3 contains 15 residues. For the CDR3, the DNA is TGTGCCAGCAGCTTGGCCGGGCTTGGGGCCAACGTCCTGACTTTC. Translation: CASSLAGLGANVLTF.

The chain recombines TRBV24-1 with TRBJ2-4; 7 bases map to TRBD1. The germline gives CDR1 KGHDR, CDR2 SFDVKD. V gave up 5 bases and J gave up 4 bases; unmatched junction bases: 1. There are 13 residues in the CDR3. As DNA, the CDR3 is TGTGCCACCAGTGCCAGGGGGAAAAACATTCAGTACTTC. Its translation is CATSARGKNIQYF.

V usage is TRBV6-5 and J usage is TRBJ2-7; D could derive from TRBD1 or TRBD2 (5 bases each). Germline-derived CDR1 and CDR2 are MNHEY and SVGAGI. With 0 bases removed from V and 3 bases from J, the gap between germline ends came to 12 bases. The CDR3 is 15 residues long. The CDR3: CASSYSGTAGYEQYF. The CDR3 DNA reads TGTGCCAGCAGTTACTCCGGGACGGCCGGCTACGAGCAGTACTTC.

A few counts support this clonotype. This chain connects TRBV7-2 to TRBJ1-4; TRBD1 matches 7 bases. Per germline, CDR1 SGHTA and CDR2 FQGNSA. V dropped 0 bases and J dropped 4; count of bases not matched to a gene: 5. The CDR3 runs to 16 residues. In DNA, the CDR3 is TGTGCCAGCAGCTTAGCGCCGGGACAGCATAATGAAAAACTGTTTTTT. Amino acids: CASSLAPGQHNEKLFF.

This chain uses TRBV6-2 or TRBV6-3 with TRBJ1-5, with TRBD1 identical over 10 bases. Per the germline V gene, CDR1 is MNHEY and CDR2 is SVGEGT. This CDR3 contains 14 residues. The trim removed 6 bases at V and 7 bases at J, leaving 6 bases unmatched. The DNA for the CDR3 is TGTGCCAGCAGCTATGACAGGGGGCACCAGCCCCAGCATTTT. It is translated as CASSYDRGHQPQHF.

The V call is TRBV7-8, the J call TRBJ2-2; 9 positions agree with TRBD2. Trimming took 10 bases from V and 4 from J; bases not matched to a gene: 13. The CDR3 length is 16 residues. Germline V gives CDR1 SGHVS, CDR2 FQNEAQ. The CDR3 loop is CANALAGYSSTGELFF. CDR3 nucleotides: TGTGCCAACGCCCTAGCGGGGTATTCATCCACCGGGGAGCTGTTTTTT.

The chain carries TRBV12-3 or TRBV12-4 and TRBJ2-2; unclear D gene. V lost 0 bases and J lost 6, with 8 bases in between. The length of the CDR3 is 14 residues. The CDR3 region has the DNA TGTGCCAGCAGTTTAGCGCGAGCCGCCGGGGAGCTGTTTTTT. Translating it yields CASSLARAAGELFF.

This chain joins TRBV7-9 and TRBJ2-5, with TRBD1 identical over 8 bases. Germline V gives CDR1 SEHNR, CDR2 FQNEAQ (reference sequence). V shed 2 bases and J 5 bases; nucleotides not matched to a gene: 4. The length of the CDR3 is 14 residues. Written as DNA, the CDR3 is TGTGCCAGCAGCTTATGGGCAGGGGGCGAGACCCAGTACTTC. As protein: CASSLWAGGETQYF.

The chain uses TRBV30 and TRBJ1-2; TRBD1 agrees at 8 bases. The CDR3 runs 15 residues. Looked up from germline, CDR1 is GTSNPN and CDR2 is SVGIG (reference sequence). The J segment lost 3 bases and the V segment lost 2 bases, leaving 8 bases of the junction unmatched. CDR3: CAWSLGQGWDYGYTF. CDR3 in DNA: TGTGCCTGGAGTCTCGGACAGGGCTGGGACTATGGCTACACCTTC.

This clonotype was seen at least ten times. J is TRBJ1-4 and V is TRBV7-2, with D maybe TRBD1 (6 bases). This CDR3 has 15 residues. V was pared by 5 bases and J by 1 base, with 11 bases between. The germline gives CDR1 SGHTA, CDR2 FQGNSA. CDR3 bases: TGTGCCAGCAGCCCTGAAGGGGGAACTAATGAAAAACTGTTTTTT. Amino acids: CASSPEGGTNEKLFF.

The chain uses TRBV21-1 and TRBJ2-7; TRBD2 reflects the table's D call only, with no check against the DNA. TRBV21-1 is assigned pseudogene status. The CDR3 sequence is 18 residues long. In DNA, the CDR3 is TGTGCCAGCAGCACGCTACATAAACGGGGGGGCAGGACCTACGAGCAGTACGTC. Amino acids: CASSTLHKRGGRTYEQYV.

This clonotype was found many times. J is TRBJ2-7 and V is TRBV7-2, with a tentative D call TRBD1 (5 bases). The CDR3 runs to 13 residues. The V gene lost 5 bases and the J gene lost 1 base, with 9 bases spanning the gap. Germline CDR1 reads SGHTA; CDR2 reads FQGNSA. CDR3 in amino acids: CASSEGHSYEQYF. The DNA for the CDR3 is TGTGCCAGCAGCGAAGGACATTCCTACGAGCAGTACTTC.

Remarks on this clonotype: Its ends do not fully match the called genes, so a read error is possible. This rearrangement joins TRBV20-1 to TRBJ1-1, with 7 positions matching TRBD1. Germline CDR1 DFQATT, CDR2 SNEGSKA (reference sequence). The CDR3 is 16 amino acids. This CDR3 reads CCARGPRGWGNTEAFF. The CDR3 coding sequence is TGCTGTGCTAGAGGGCCCAGGGGGTGGGGGAACACTGAAGCTTTCTTT.

In its sample, this clonotype was seen many times. The rearrangement uses TRBV9 and TRBJ2-6; D gene unclear. The germline CDR1 and CDR2 sequences are SGDLS and YYNGEE. CDR3 size: 13 residues. V lost 7 bases, J lost 0 bases, and 5 bases lay in between. In DNA form, the CDR3 reads TGTGCCAGCGAGCGCTCTGGGGCCAACGTCCTGACTTTC. Encoded protein: CASERSGANVLTF.

In its sample, this clonotype was seen many times. The V call is TRBV5-6, the J call TRBJ2-2; no reliable D call. V lost 5 bases and J lost 1, with 15 bases in between. The CDR3 length is 16 residues. Germline V lookup: CDR1 SGHDT, CDR2 YYEEEE. The CDR3: CASREEGELNTGELFF. Here the CDR3 DNA reads TGTGCCAGCAGAGAAGAAGGCGAGCTGAACACCGGGGAGCTGTTTTTT.

This clonotype was observed a few times. The chain is built from TRBV7-9 and TRBJ1-4; D is ambiguous. The germline V gene has CDR1 SEHNR and CDR2 FQNEAQ (reference sequence). V lost 6 bases, J lost 7 bases, and 15 bases lay in between. The CDR3 contains 14 residues. CDR3 bases: TGTGCCAGCAGAGCAGGTCGGCGGGGTGAAAAACTGTTTTTT. As protein: CASRAGRRGEKLFF.